Shown below are 11 T cell receptor beta chains from a single sample sequenced in a study of cytomegalovirus exposure and HLA in healthy donors (dated by TCRdb to about 2017). The receptor library was made with the immunoSEQ multiplex PCR assay. For the multiplex PCR, a mixture combining 60 forward primers for TCR Vbeta segments and 13 reverse primers for TCR Jbeta segments was used. Imported from immuneACCESS, the table was reduced by TCRdb to in-frame sequences with V and J called. These copies leave out some clones; in studies compared against another copy, an unresolved V gene accounts for under half, and the cause of the remainder is not known. The sample table lists fewer than 200,000 clones, 80% to 85% of them with a count of one. Of the sample, over 2% falls within the top ten clones. The sequenced material came from PBMCs. All receptors derive from a woman in her 30s in good health and CMV-seronegative.

The chain couples TRBV7-6 to TRBJ1-1; weak D call: TRBD1 (5 bases). The V and J ends lost 1 base and 1 base respectively, with 7 bases between them. Germline assignment: CDR1 SGHVS and CDR2 FNYEAQ. The CDR3 loop spans 14 amino acids. CDR3 nucleotide sequence: TGTGCCAGCAGCTTAGTCACAGGGAACACTGAAGCTTTCTTT. This sequence encodes CASSLVTGNTEAFF.

Points on this clone: The sample contains more than one DNA sequence encoding this CDR3. The CDR3 coding sequence is TGTGCCAGCAGCGTCGGGACAGGGGGCAATCAGCCCCAGCATTTT. Residues: CASSVGTGGNQPQHF. J is TRBJ1-5 and V is TRBV27, with TRBD1 identical over 10 bases. Trimming at V came to 6 bases and at J to 2 bases, leaving 4 bases not matched to a gene. This CDR3 contains 15 residues. Germline V CDR1 and CDR2: MNHEY, SMNVEV (reference sequence).

V gene TRBV4-2 combines with J gene TRBJ1-1; 10 bases match TRBD1. V trimming: 4 bases; J trimming: 3 bases; junction bases outside the gene matches: 2. This CDR3 spans 14 amino acids. CDR1 is LGHNA, CDR2 YNFKEQ, per germline. CDR3 protein: CASSLGQGDTEAFF. The CDR3 bases are TGTGCCAGCAGCCTCGGACAGGGGGACACTGAAGCTTTCTTT.

A word on this clone: Compared with germline, one end of the junction differs, possibly owing to a read error. The chain has TRBV7-7 and TRBJ2-7; D possibly corresponds to TRBD1 (6 bases). Germline assignment: CDR1 SSHAT and CDR2 FNYEAQ (reference sequence). The CDR3 length is 12 residues. CDR3 protein: CASSPTGYEQYF. Written as DNA, the CDR3 is TGTGCTAGCAGCCCGACAGGCTACGAGCAGTACTTC.

The V gene is TRBV5-1, the J gene TRBJ2-1, with 11 bases identical to TRBD2. CDR1 and CDR2 (germline): SGHRS, YFSETQ. There are 16 residues in the CDR3. The V gene end was trimmed by 4 bases and the J gene end by 7 bases; junction bases not matched to a gene: 10. DNA for the CDR3: TGCGCCAGCAGCCGTCCTTTAGCGGGGGGGCCGAATGAGCAGTTCTTC. Translation gives CASSRPLAGGPNEQFF.

This clone was counted a single time. The chain combines TRBV30 with TRBJ1-1; 7 bases match TRBD1. This CDR3 contains 16 residues. Germline V gene sequence: CDR1 GTSNPN, CDR2 SVGIG (reference sequence). V was clipped by 0 bases and J by 1 base; unmatched bases: 8. The DNA for the CDR3 is TGTGCCTGGAGTGTAACCCGGACAGGTGAGAACACTGAAGCTTTCTTT. This encodes CAWSVTRTGENTEAFF. Full variable domain (missing parts from reference TRBV30 and TRBJ1-1): SQTIHQWPATLVQPVGSPLSLECTVEGTSNPNLYWYRQAAGRGLQLLFYSVGIGQISSEVPQNLSASRPQDRQFILSSKKLLLSDSGFYLCAWSVTRTGENTEAFFGQGTRLTVV.

The rearrangement links TRBV19 to TRBJ1-2; 8 nucleotides agree with TRBD1. This CDR3 comprises 14 residues. Per germline, CDR1 LNHDA and CDR2 SQIVND (reference sequence). V shed 4 bases, J shed 8 bases, and the junction held 9 bases outside the gene matches. The CDR3 spells CASSTTDRVVGYTF. The CDR3 nucleotides are TGTGCCAGTAGTACGACGGACAGGGTAGTAGGCTACACCTTC.

In its sample, this clone was seen once. This chain connects TRBV25-1 to TRBJ2-6, with D possibly TRBD2 on 5 matching bases. The CDR3 spans 17 residues. Germline V gives CDR1 MGHDK, CDR2 SYGVNS. The V gene lost 1 base and the J gene lost 1 base, with 11 bases spanning the gap. CDR3 amino acids: CASSEFRGMSGANVLTF. The CDR3, as DNA: TGTGCCAGCAGTGAATTCCGGGGTATGTCTGGGGCCAACGTCCTGACTTTC.

The chain recombines TRBV7-9 with TRBJ2-1; 15 bases fit TRBD2. In germline, CDR1 is SEHNR, CDR2 FQNEAQ (reference sequence). The CDR3 covers 16 residues. V lost 5 bases and J lost 7; bases outside the gene matches: 6. This chain's CDR3 is CASSPSGLAGGNEQFF. CDR3 DNA: TGTGCCAGCAGCCCGTCGGGACTAGCGGGGGGAAATGAGCAGTTCTTC. Filled out from reference TRBV7-9 and TRBJ2-1, the complete variable domain reads DTGVSQNPRHKITKRGQNVTFRCDPISEHNRLYWYRQTLGQGPEFLTYFQNEAQLEKSRLLSDRFSAERPKGSFSTLEIQRTEQGDSAMYLCASSPSGLAGGNEQFFGPGTRLTVL.

This chain links TRBV15 with TRBJ1-1; 7 bases are shared with TRBD1. The germline V gene encodes CDR1 LNHNV and CDR2 YYDKDF (reference sequence). The CDR3 totals 16 residues. V lost 5 bases and J lost 3; bases outside the gene matches: 12. CDR3 amino acids: CATSPWRGGRDTEAFF. In nucleotides, the CDR3 is TGTGCCACCAGCCCCTGGAGAGGGGGCAGGGACACTGAAGCTTTCTTT.

The rearrangement uses TRBV27 and TRBJ2-1, with 8 bases matching TRBD1. CDR3 length: 11 amino acids. Germline CDR1 reads MNHEY; CDR2 reads SMNVEV (reference sequence). Losses at the gene ends were 4 bases for V and 15 bases for J; bases not matched to a gene: 5. CDR3 DNA sequence: TGTGCCAGCAGTTCCGGGACAGGTCTGTTCTTC. Its translation is CASSSGTGLFF.